Listed below are T cell receptor beta chains from one sample, sequenced in a study of T cell changes during pregnancy in multiple sclerosis. Using immunoSEQ multiplex PCR, the repertoire was profiled, and TCRdb retains in-frame clones only, with some absent. Of roughly 38,000 clones in the sample, 88% were seen once. Here the sequenced sample was CD8+ T cells from peripheral blood mononuclear cells, taken in the third trimester of pregnancy. The source of these receptors is a female donor with multiple sclerosis, enrolled in a pregnancy study. The CDR3 runs from the conserved cysteine through the conserved F or W. D genes are given only for firm matches. Size is omitted from some rows. Given values are once, few, many or a class for expanded clones.

>.|TRBV23-1|TRBJ2-7|once
CAKSQGFTGLPGEQYF
TGCGCCAAGTCCCAGGGGTTTACAGGGTTGCCTGGGGAGCAGTACTTC
>TRBD1|TRBV5-1|TRBJ1-2|.
CASSFLRQGASDGYTF
TGCGCCAGCAGCTTTTTAAGACAGGGGGCATCTGATGGCTACACCTTC
>.|TRBV19|TRBJ2-5|.
CASSITAAVETQYF
TGTGCCAGTAGTATAACGGCGGCGGTGGAGACCCAGTACTTC
>.|TRBV2|TRBJ1-1|few
CASSWREGTEAFF
TGTGCCAGCAGTTGGAGGGAGGGCACTGAAGCTTTCTTT
>TRBD1|TRBV27|TRBJ1-1|.
CASSLPGQGAEAFF
TGTGCCAGCAGTTTACCCGGACAGGGGGCTGAAGCTTTCTTT
>TRBD2|TRBV27|TRBJ2-1|.
CASSIGLAGNEQFF
TGTGCCAGCAGTATCGGACTAGCCGGCAATGAGCAGTTCTTC
>TRBD1|TRBV27|TRBJ1-2|.
CASSSRGGFYGYTF
TGTGCCAGCAGTTCGAGAGGGGGCTTCTATGGCTACACCTTC
>.|TRBV10-1|TRBJ1-5|.
CASSLKRGNQPQHF
TGCGCCAGCAGCCTCAAGAGAGGCAATCAGCCCCAGCATTTT
>TRBD1|TRBV30|TRBJ1-3|.
CAWNRGSSGNTIYF
TGTGCCTGGAACAGGGGATCCTCTGGAAACACCATATATTTT
>TRBD2|TRBV30|TRBJ2-3|.
CAWSFLAGGADTQYF
TGTGCCTGGAGTTTTCTAGCGGGGGGAGCGGATACGCAGTATTTT
>TRBD2|TRBV19|TRBJ2-7|once
CASTGDYGYEQYF
TGTGCCAGTACCGGGGACTACGGCTACGAGCAGTACTTC
>.|TRBV5-1|TRBJ2-5|.
CASSLAKTQYF
TGCGCCAGCAGCTTGGCAAAGACCCAGTACTTC
>.|TRBV7-2|TRBJ1-4|.
CASSPFEGGEKLFF
TGTGCCAGCAGCCCCTTTGAGGGAGGAGAAAAACTGTTTTTT
>.|TRBV7-9|TRBJ1-2|.
CASSLGAGAGLGYTF
TGTGCCAGCAGCTTAGGGGCCGGAGCAGGGCTTGGCTACACCTTC
>.|TRBV4-1|TRBJ2-1|.
CASSQLEVPADGNEQFF
TGCGCCAGCAGCCAACTAGAGGTCCCTGCCGATGGCAATGAGCAGTTCTTC
>TRBD1|TRBV9|TRBJ1-3|.
CASSPGTGGAGYTIYF
TGTGCCAGCAGCCCCGGGACAGGGGGCGCAGGTTACACCATATATTTT
>.|TRBV5-5|TRBJ2-2|.
CASSWSEMAAPAQLFF
TGTGCCAGCAGCTGGAGCGAGATGGCAGCGCCGGCCCAGCTGTTTTTT
>.|TRBV5-1|TRBJ2-1|.
CASSLGRGYSYNEQFF
TGCGCCAGCAGCTTGGGGCGGGGTTACTCCTACAATGAGCAGTTCTTC
>TRBD1|TRBV15|TRBJ1-1|once
CATDRDSGFQDTEAFF
TGTGCCACGGACCGGGACAGTGGATTTCAAGACACTGAAGCTTTCTTT
>.|TRBV19|TRBJ2-5|.
CASTDLAEGIETQYF
TGTGCCAGTACTGATCTGGCCGAGGGAATAGAGACCCAGTACTTC
>TRBD2|TRBV18|TRBJ2-1|.
CASSGLAGFDEQFF
TGTGCCAGCTCCGGGCTAGCGGGGTTCGATGAGCAGTTCTTC
>TRBD1|TRBV7-2|TRBJ1-1|.
CASSFGQGGPEAFF
TGTGCCAGCAGCTTCGGACAGGGCGGTCCTGAAGCTTTCTTT
>.|TRBV7-2|TRBJ2-7|once
CASSLRGERGYEQYF
TGTGCCAGCAGCTTACGCGGGGAGAGGGGCTACGAGCAGTACTTC
>TRBD1|TRBV7-9|TRBJ2-7|.
CASSYTGGAGEQYF
TGTGCCAGCAGCTATACAGGGGGCGCGGGCGAGCAGTACTTC
>.|TRBV29-1|TRBJ2-1|.
CSVDSGYEQFF
TGCAGCGTTGATTCGGGGTATGAGCAGTTCTTC
>.|TRBV27|TRBJ1-2|.
CASSSLGVGYGYTF
TGTGCCAGCAGTTCGTTGGGAGTTGGCTATGGCTACACCTTC
>.|TRBV27|TRBJ1-1|.
CASSFLARGGAAMNTEAFF
TGTGCCAGCAGTTTCCTTGCCCGAGGCGGGGCGGCCATGAACACTGAAGCTTTCTTT
>.|TRBV29-1|TRBJ2-1|.
CSVEAGGIRAYNEQFF
TGCAGCGTTGAAGCGGGGGGCATCCGGGCCTACAATGAGCAGTTCTTC
>TRBD1|TRBV7-9|TRBJ1-2|.
CASSLGGRGLYGYTF
TGTGCCAGCAGCTTAGGCGGTAGGGGGCTCTATGGCTACACCTTC
>TRBD1|TRBV5-4|TRBJ1-5|.
CASSLDRGLGQPQHF
TGTGCCAGCAGCTTAGACAGGGGGCTGGGTCAGCCCCAGCATTTT
>TRBD2|TRBV27|TRBJ2-1|.
CASSLWASSGGEYEQFF
TGTGCCAGCAGTTTATGGGCCTCTAGCGGGGGGGAATATGAGCAGTTCTTC
>.|TRBV4-1|TRBJ1-1|.
CASSQKIGGMAEAFF
TGCGCCAGCAGCCAAAAAATAGGCGGGATGGCTGAAGCTTTCTTT
>.|TRBV4-1|TRBJ2-7|.
CASSPPRRGEQYF
TGCGCCAGCAGCCCACCCCGCCGGGGCGAGCAGTACTTC
>TRBD1|TRBV4-2|TRBJ2-7|.
CASSPHFDRGLAEQYF
TGTGCCAGCAGCCCCCACTTTGACAGGGGCCTAGCCGAGCAGTACTTC
>.|TRBV9|TRBJ2-7|.
CASSVEQEEMWEQYF
TGTGCCAGCAGCGTAGAACAAGAGGAGATGTGGGAGCAGTACTTC
>TRBD1|TRBV14|TRBJ2-5|.
CASSRTWTGELGETQYF
TGTGCCAGCAGCCGGACCTGGACAGGGGAGTTGGGAGAGACCCAGTACTTC
>.|TRBV13|TRBJ1-2|.
CASSLAGEGRNYGYTF
TGTGCCAGCAGCTTAGCGGGGGAGGGTCGGAACTATGGCTACACCTTC
>.|TRBV2|TRBJ1-1|.
CASSPRFSTEAFF
TGTGCCAGCAGCCCCAGGTTTAGCACTGAAGCTTTCTTT
>.|TRBV2|TRBJ2-7|.
CASTPDSYEQYF
TGTGCCAGCACTCCTGATAGCTACGAGCAGTACTTC
>.|TRBV11-1|TRBJ1-1|.
CASSFTTGHTEAFF
TGTGCCAGCAGCTTTACGACAGGCCACACTGAAGCTTTCTTT
>.|TRBV18|TRBJ1-1|.
CASSPKGALNTEAFF
TGTGCCAGCTCACCTAAAGGGGCCTTGAACACTGAAGCTTTCTTT